The entry below gives a single T cell receptor (beta chain) sequence along with its context. Antigen unknown. These data belong to a study of OX40 agonist ivuxolimab in advanced cancers. Study in general: Each dose-escalation patient presented with hepatocellular carcinoma, melanoma, renal cell or head and neck cancer.

General study findings and limits: Nonresponders, in some cases, also had low normalized T-cell clonal expansion. With doses of 0.1-3.0 mg/kg, partial responders showed among the lowest clonal expansion.

This CDR3 region has 12 residues. Germline V gene lookup returns CDR1 LNHDA and CDR2 SQIVND (reference sequence). Trimming took off 3 bases at V and 10 bases at J, with 11 bases between the two ends. Some clones are missing from TCRdb's copy, which holds only in-frame ones; the method was immunoSEQ multiplex PCR. The data show tens of thousands of clones, with about 82% seen just once and around 2% held by the top ten. J is TRBJ2-3 and V is TRBV19; D gene uncertain. This specimen consisted of CD4+ or CD8+ T cells sorted from blood, obtained in a trial of the OX40 agonist ivuxolimab. The TCR comes from an adult with an advanced solid tumor such as melanoma, head and neck, liver or kidney cancer. The CDR3 DNA reads TGTGCCAGTAGTATGGGCGGCGGTCCGCAGTATTTT. Protein sequence: CASSMGGGPQYF.